The TCR beta chain under discussion was sequenced for a study of cytomegalovirus exposure and HLA in healthy donors. This clone was observed a few times. It was with 60 Vbeta and 13 Jbeta primers that the PCR ran. Measured with immunoSEQ multiplex PCR; TCRdb has only the in-frame clones, and not every one. The profile shows about 160,000 clones, over 60% of them singletons. The sample consisted of PBMCs. This sequence was found in a young woman in good health and CMV-seronegative.

In DNA, the CDR3 is TGTGCCAGCAGCCCCGTAGACGGGGAGCTGTTTTTT. This codes for CASSPVDGELFF. The rearrangement joins TRBV5-4 to TRBJ2-2; no clear D gene. Trimming removed 4 bases at V and 7 bases at J, with 8 bases between. Germline loops: CDR1 SGHNT, CDR2 YYREEE (reference sequence). The CDR3 contains 12 residues. Full variable domain (rest looked up from reference TRBV5-4 and TRBJ2-2): ETGVTQSPTHLIKTRGQQVTLRCSSQSGHNTVSWYQQALGQGPQFIFQYYREEENGRGNFPPRFSGLQFPNYSSELNVNALELDDSALYLCASSPVDGELFFGEGSRLTVL.